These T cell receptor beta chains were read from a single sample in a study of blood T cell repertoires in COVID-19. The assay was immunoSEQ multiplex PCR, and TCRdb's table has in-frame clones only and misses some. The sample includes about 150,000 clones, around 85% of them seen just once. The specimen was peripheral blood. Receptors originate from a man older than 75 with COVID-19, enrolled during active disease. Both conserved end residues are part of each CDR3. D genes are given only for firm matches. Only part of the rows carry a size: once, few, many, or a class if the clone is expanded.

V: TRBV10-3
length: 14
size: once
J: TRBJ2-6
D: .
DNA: TGTGCCATCAGTGAGTCTTTTGGGAGCGACGTCCTGACTTTC
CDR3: CAISESFGSDVLTF

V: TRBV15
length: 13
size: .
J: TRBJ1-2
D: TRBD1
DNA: TGTGCCACCAGCCCAGGGGGACAGGCTGGCTACACCTTC
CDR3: CATSPGGQAGYTF

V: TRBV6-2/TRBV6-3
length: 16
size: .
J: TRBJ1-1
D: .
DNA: TGTGCCAGCAGTTACGGGGCATTAGAAATGAACACTGAAGCTTTCTTT
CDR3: CASSYGALEMNTEAFF

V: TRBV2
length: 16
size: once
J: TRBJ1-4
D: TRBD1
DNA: TGTGCCAGCAGTGGCCGGGACAGGGACGTTGATGAAAAACTGTTTTTT
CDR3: CASSGRDRDVDEKLFF

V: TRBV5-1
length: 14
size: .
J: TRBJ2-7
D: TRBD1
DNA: TGCGCCAGCAGCTTGGGAACGACAGGGTTTGAGCAGTACTTC
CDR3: CASSLGTTGFEQYF

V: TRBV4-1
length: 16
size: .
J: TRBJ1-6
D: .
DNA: TGCGCCAGCAGCCAAGACGAGAGCTCCTATAATTCACCCCTCCACTTT
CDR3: CASSQDESSYNSPLHF

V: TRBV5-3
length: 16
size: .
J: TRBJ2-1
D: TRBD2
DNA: TGTGCCAGAAGCTTGGCGGGACTAGCGGCTAACAATGAGCAGTTCTTC
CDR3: CARSLAGLAANNEQFF

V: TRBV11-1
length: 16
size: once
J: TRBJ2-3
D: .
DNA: TGTGCCAGCAGCTTTCCTGGACAGCGTAACACAGATACGCAGTATTTT
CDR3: CASSFPGQRNTDTQYF

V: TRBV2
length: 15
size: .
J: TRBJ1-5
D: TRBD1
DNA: TGTGCCAGCAGTTATCCGGGACAGGGGGATCAGCCCCAGCATTTT
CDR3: CASSYPGQGDQPQHF

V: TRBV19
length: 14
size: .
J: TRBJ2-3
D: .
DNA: TGTGCCAGTAGCCATCTCACTAGCACAGATACGCAGTATTTT
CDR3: CASSHLTSTDTQYF

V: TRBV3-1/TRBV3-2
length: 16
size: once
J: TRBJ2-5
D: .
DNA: TGTGCCAGCAGCCAATTCGAGGACAGCAACCAAGAGACCCAGTACTTC
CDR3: CASSQFEDSNQETQYF

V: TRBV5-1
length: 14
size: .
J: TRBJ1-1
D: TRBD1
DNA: TGCGCCAGCAGCACAGGGACAGGGGGCACTGAAGCTTTCTTT
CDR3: CASSTGTGGTEAFF

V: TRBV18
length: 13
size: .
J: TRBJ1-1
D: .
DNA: TGTGCCAGCTCACCGCGGGGGGACACTGAAGCTTTCTTT
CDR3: CASSPRGDTEAFF

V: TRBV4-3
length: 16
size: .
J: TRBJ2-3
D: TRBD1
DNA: TGCGCCAGCAGCCAGCACGCGACAGGGCGCACAGATACGCAGTATTTT
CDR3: CASSQHATGRTDTQYF

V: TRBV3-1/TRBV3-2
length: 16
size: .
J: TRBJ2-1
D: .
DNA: TGTGCCAGCAGCCAAACGACTAGTGGGCCCTACAATGAGCAGTTCTTC
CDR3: CASSQTTSGPYNEQFF

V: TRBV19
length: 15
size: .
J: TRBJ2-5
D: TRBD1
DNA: TGTGCCAGTAGTACGGGACAGGGGTCAGGAGAGACCCAGTACTTC
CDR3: CASSTGQGSGETQYF

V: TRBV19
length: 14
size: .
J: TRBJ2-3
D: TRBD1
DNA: TGTGCCAGTAGCGGTGGCAGGGGGAGAGATACGCAGTATTTT
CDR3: CASSGGRGRDTQYF

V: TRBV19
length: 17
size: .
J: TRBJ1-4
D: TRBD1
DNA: TGTGCCACCTCCGAGACAGGGGCCGGCGGTTATAATGAAAAACTGTTTTTT
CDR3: CATSETGAGGYNEKLFF

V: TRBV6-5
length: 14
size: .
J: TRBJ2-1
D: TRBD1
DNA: TGTGCCAGCAGCGGACAGGTAACCTACAATGAGCAGTTCTTC
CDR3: CASSGQVTYNEQFF

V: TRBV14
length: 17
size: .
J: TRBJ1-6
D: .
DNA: TGTGCCAGCAGCCAAGAAATGCGGAGCTCCTATAATTCACCCCTCCACTTT
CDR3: CASSQEMRSSYNSPLHF